What follows are 11 T cell receptor beta chains derived from one specimen sequenced in a study of blood T cell repertoires in COVID-19. Profiled with immunoSEQ multiplex PCR; TCRdb holds only in-frame clones, not every one. The sample includes fewer than 350,000 clones, about 90% of them seen just once. The sample comprised PBMCs or T cells enriched from blood (not recorded which). These receptors all stem from a woman in her twenties or thirties with acute COVID-19.

The V gene is TRBV27, the J gene TRBJ2-2, with D perhaps matching TRBD2 (6 bases). The CDR3 contains 16 residues. The germline V gene has CDR1 MNHEY and CDR2 SMNVEV (reference sequence). With 5 bases removed from V and 1 base from J, the gap between germline ends came to 14 bases. The CDR3 loop reads CASSPATSLNTGELFF. The CDR3 DNA follows: TGTGCCAGCAGTCCCGCAACTAGCCTGAACACCGGGGAGCTGTTTTTT.

The rearrangement links TRBV27 to TRBJ2-7, with a tentative D call TRBD1 (5 bases). This CDR3 spans 13 amino acids. Trimming removed 8 bases at V and 3 bases at J, with 14 bases between. The germline V gene has CDR1 MNHEY and CDR2 SMNVEV (reference sequence). The CDR3 nucleotides are TGTGCCAGCGGGGCAGGGTCCGGCTACGAGCAGTACTTC. Translating gives CASGAGSGYEQYF.

The V gene is TRBV7-6, the J gene TRBJ2-1; possible D gene TRBD1, 6 bases. V was pared by 5 bases and J by 3 bases, with 11 bases between. This CDR3 spans 14 amino acids. Germline assignment: CDR1 SGHVS and CDR2 FNYEAQ. This CDR3 reads CASSKTGDYNEQFF. CDR3 DNA: TGTGCCAGCAGCAAGACAGGAGACTACAATGAGCAGTTCTTC.

This chain joins TRBV19 and TRBJ2-3; D uncertain. Germline-derived CDR1 and CDR2 are LNHDA and SQIVND (reference sequence). This CDR3 is built from 11 residues. Trimming shortened V by 4 bases and J by 9 bases, and 8 bases separated the two germline ends. The chain's CDR3 is CASSTPQTQYF. CDR3 bases: TGTGCCAGTAGTACCCCCCAGACGCAGTATTTT.

This clone has more than one count but fewer than ten. The V and J genes are TRBV5-4 and TRBJ2-1; 7 bases agree with TRBD2. V gave up 1 base and J gave up 6 bases; unmatched junction bases: 1. The CDR3 is 13 residues long. Germline V lookup: CDR1 SGHNT, CDR2 YYREEE (reference sequence). As DNA, the CDR3 is TGTGCCAGCAGCTTGTCTAGCGGCAATGAGCAGTTCTTC. Translated, it gives CASSLSSGNEQFF.

Details on this clone: An end of the junction does not agree with germline; a read error may underlie this. The chain couples TRBV6-1 to TRBJ2-1; perhaps TRBD1 as D (6 bases). CDR1 is MNHNS, CDR2 SASEGT, per germline. The CDR3 is 12 residues long. This chain's CDR3 is CASSEQNFQGIF. CDR3 DNA: TGTGCCAGCAGTGAACAGAACTTTCAGGGGATCTTC.

The V gene is TRBV27, the J gene TRBJ2-3; tentatively, D is TRBD2 (5 bases). V lost 5 bases and J lost 3, with 12 bases in between. Germline CDR1 MNHEY, CDR2 SMNVEV (reference sequence). This CDR3 is 14 amino acids long. The CDR3 spells CASSLGLGTDTQYF. The DNA of the CDR3 is TGTGCCAGCAGTCTAGGACTGGGTACAGATACGCAGTATTTT.

V usage is TRBV7-2 and J usage is TRBJ2-2, with 8 bases that match TRBD1. The junction had 7 bases not matched to a gene; V was cut back by 3 bases and J by 7 bases. From germline, CDR1 is SGHTA and CDR2 FQGNSA. The CDR3 extends over 15 amino acids. Written as DNA, the CDR3 is TGTGCCAGCAGCTTTATAACAGGGGGAATCGGGGAGCTGTTTTTT. Residues: CASSFITGGIGELFF.

The V gene is TRBV19, the J gene TRBJ2-3; D perhaps matches TRBD1 (6 bases). V gave up 4 bases and J gave up 6 bases, with 8 bases separating them. The CDR3 contains 12 residues. CDR1 and CDR2 (germline): LNHDA, SQIVND (reference sequence). In DNA form, the CDR3 reads TGTGCCAGTAGTACCCAGGGGGATACGCAGTATTTT. Its protein is CASSTQGDTQYF.

The rearrangement links TRBV19 to TRBJ2-7; possible D gene TRBD1, 6 bases. V was pared by 5 bases and J by 6 bases, with 11 bases between. The CDR3 is made up of 12 amino acids. The germline V gene has CDR1 LNHDA and CDR2 SQIVND (reference sequence). The CDR3 DNA is TGTGCCAGTAGTCACAGGGAGAGCGAGCAGTACTTC. Protein sequence: CASSHRESEQYF.

V gene TRBV2 combines with J gene TRBJ1-6, with 11 bases that match TRBD1. The CDR3 covers 15 residues. CDR1 and CDR2 (germline): SNHLY, FYNNEI. The trim removed 9 bases at V and 7 bases at J, leaving 8 bases unmatched. The CDR3 reads CASRGQGAGNSPLHF. For the CDR3, the DNA is TGTGCCAGTAGAGGACAGGGGGCGGGAAATTCACCCCTCCACTTT. The whole variable domain, remainder taken from reference TRBV2 and TRBJ1-6, is EPEVTQTPSHQVTQMGQEVILRCVPISNHLYFYWYRQILGQKVEFLVSFYNNEISEKSEIFDDQFSVERPDGSNFTLKIRSTKLEDSAMYFCASRGQGAGNSPLHFGNGTRLTVT.